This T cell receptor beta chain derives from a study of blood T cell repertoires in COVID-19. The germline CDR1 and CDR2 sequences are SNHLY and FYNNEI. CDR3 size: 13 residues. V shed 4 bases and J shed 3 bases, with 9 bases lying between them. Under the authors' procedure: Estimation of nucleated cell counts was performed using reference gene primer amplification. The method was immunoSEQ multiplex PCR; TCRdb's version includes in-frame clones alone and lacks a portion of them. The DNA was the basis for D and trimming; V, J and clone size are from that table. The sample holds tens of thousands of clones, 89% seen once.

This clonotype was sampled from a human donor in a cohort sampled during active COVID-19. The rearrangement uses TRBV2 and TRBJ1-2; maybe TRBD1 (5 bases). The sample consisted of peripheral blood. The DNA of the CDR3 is TGTGCCAGCAGTGGAGGGGAGGACTATGGCTACACCTTC. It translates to CASSGGEDYGYTF.